This passage covers 3 T cell receptor beta chains from one sample sequenced in a study of cytomegalovirus exposure and HLA in healthy donors. Primers: 60 Vbeta forward and 13 Jbeta reverse. Profiling relied on immunoSEQ multiplex PCR, and the TCRdb table lists in-frame clones only, not all of them. The sample gives about 160,000 clones, 60% to 85% of which show up once; roughly 3.5% is in the top ten. The sequencing sample was made of PBMCs. These receptors all come from a man in his thirties or forties in good health and CMV-seropositive.

The chain uses TRBV27 and TRBJ2-5; 10 bases are shared with TRBD2. The CDR3 is 16 amino acids. Germline lookup yields CDR1 MNHEY and CDR2 SMNVEV (reference sequence). V shed 2 bases and J 7 bases; nucleotides not matched to a gene: 10. For the CDR3, the DNA is TGTGCCAGCAGTTTAATTAGCGGGGGGCCCCCTGGGACCCAGTACTTC. This sequence encodes CASSLISGGPPGTQYF.

The DNA for the CDR3 is TGTGCCAGCAGCTTATTTGGCGGATTCACAGATACGCAGTATTTT. Its protein product is CASSLFGGFTDTQYF. The chain joins TRBV13 to TRBJ2-3; D not resolved. Germline values: CDR1 PRHDT, CDR2 FYEKMQ (reference sequence). The CDR3 totals 15 residues. Trimming shortened V by 2 bases and J by 2 bases, and 11 bases separated the two germline ends.

In this sample, this clone turned up once. The chain couples TRBV7-7 to TRBJ2-5; 12 positions match TRBD2. Germline CDR1 and CDR2: SSHAT and FNYEAQ (reference sequence). V shed 5 bases and J 6 bases; nucleotides not matched to a gene: 7. The length of the CDR3 is 15 residues. The CDR3 nucleotides are TGTGCCAGCAGCACGACTAGCGGGGGTTTACAGACCCAGTACTTC. Amino acids: CASSTTSGGLQTQYF.